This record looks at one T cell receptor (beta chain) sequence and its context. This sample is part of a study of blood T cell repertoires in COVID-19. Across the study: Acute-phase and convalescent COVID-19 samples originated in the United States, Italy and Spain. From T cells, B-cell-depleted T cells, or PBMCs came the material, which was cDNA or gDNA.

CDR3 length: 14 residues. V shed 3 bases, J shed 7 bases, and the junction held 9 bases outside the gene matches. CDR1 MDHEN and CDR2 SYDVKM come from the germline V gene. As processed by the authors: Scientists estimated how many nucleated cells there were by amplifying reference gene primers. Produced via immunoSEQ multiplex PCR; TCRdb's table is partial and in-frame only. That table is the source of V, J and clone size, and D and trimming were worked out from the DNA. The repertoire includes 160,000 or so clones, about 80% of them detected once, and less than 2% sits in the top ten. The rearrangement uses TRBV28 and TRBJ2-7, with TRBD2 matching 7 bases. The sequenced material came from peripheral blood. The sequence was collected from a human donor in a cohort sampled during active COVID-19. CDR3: CASSLLYLAGEQYF. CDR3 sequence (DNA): TGTGCCAGCAGTTTGCTGTACTTAGCGGGTGAGCAGTACTTC.